This record covers a single TCR beta chain. Its matching antigen is unknown. PCR was performed using 60 Vbeta and 13 Jbeta primers. Data came from immunoSEQ multiplex PCR; TCRdb stores just in-frame clones and leaves some out. This sample has under 200,000 clones, with over 70% found just once. This specimen comes from a study of cytomegalovirus exposure and HLA in healthy donors. Points from the study as a whole: It was only CMV serostatus that was available as immune exposure information. Among TCR beta chains of equal frequency, HLA-associated ones were more clonally expanded in a later analysis. A later analysis linked a missense DCLRE1C variant to TCR beta V- and J-gene trimming.

Germline loops: CDR1 SGDLS, CDR2 YYNGEE. Deletions cut 4 bases from V and 7 bases from J, with 14 bases between. The CDR3 runs to 14 residues. The V gene is TRBV9, the J gene TRBJ2-2; tentative D call: TRBD2 (6 bases). Sequenced: PBMCs. The receptor's source is a woman in her 50s in good health and CMV-seropositive. The CDR3 here is CASSPVAAHGELFF. CDR3 DNA sequence: TGTGCCAGCAGCCCGGTAGCGGCCCACGGGGAGCTGTTTTTT.